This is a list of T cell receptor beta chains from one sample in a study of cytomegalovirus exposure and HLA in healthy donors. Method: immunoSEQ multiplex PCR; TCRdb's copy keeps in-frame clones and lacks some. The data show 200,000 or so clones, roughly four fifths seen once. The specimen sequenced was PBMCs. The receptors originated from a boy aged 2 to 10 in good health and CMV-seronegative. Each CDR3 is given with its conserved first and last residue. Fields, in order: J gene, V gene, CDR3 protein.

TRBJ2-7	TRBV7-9	CSSGGVKRGSLWDEQYF
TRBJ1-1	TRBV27	CASATGPGKNTEAFF
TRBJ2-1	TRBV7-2	CASSFAQGSYNEQFF
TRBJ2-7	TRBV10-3	CASRKGQGPLEQYF
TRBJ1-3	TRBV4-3	CASSQGTGGIGNTIYF
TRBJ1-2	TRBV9	CASSAEQGGFYGYTF
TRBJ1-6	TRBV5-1	CASSSGQGRSPLHF
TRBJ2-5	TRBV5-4	CASSQGAEETQYF
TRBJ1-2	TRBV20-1	CSAREGPGYTF
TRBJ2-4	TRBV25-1	CASSEGGHNIQYF
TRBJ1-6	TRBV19	CASRGQGDSPLHF
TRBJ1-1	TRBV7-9	CASSSRGRAGTEAFF
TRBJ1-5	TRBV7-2	CASSFSVGLNQPQHF
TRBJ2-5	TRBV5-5	CASSLVGAQETQYF
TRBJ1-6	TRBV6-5	CASRGGKNSPLHF
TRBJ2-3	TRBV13	CASSLSSGGAGGTDTQYF
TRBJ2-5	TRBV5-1	CASSFGTSHQETQYF
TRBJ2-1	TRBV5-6	CASSWRRSGEQFF
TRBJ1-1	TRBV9	CASSRTGGNTEAFF
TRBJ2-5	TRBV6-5	CASSYSQDWQETQYF
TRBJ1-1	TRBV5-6	CASSLVGMGGIRKNTEAFF
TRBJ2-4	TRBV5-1	CASSSEDEDLAAKNIQYF
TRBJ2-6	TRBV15	CATSRDRVSGANVLTF
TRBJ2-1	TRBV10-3	CAMSGRGDYNEQFF
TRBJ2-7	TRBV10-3	CAISGTGDYEQYF
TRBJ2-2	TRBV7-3	CASSLAPRAGVMNTGELFF
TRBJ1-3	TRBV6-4	CASSGPTTVHSGNTIYF
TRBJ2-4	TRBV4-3	CASSQGGVQNIQYF
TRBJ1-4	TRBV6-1	CASRVQGGVDEKLFF
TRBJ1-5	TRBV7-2	CASSLEQGLGQPQHF
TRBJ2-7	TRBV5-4	CASSLDRGEQYF
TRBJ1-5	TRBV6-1	CASLSQGRSNQPQHF
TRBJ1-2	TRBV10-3	CAISDSAGGDGYTF
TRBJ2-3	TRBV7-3	CASSFSGGGDTQYF
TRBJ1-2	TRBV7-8	CASTPDRTHGYTF
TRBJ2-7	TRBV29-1	CSVERAAGSEQYF
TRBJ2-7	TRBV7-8	CASSLALMGQGIYEQYF
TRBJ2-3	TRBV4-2	CASSRLAGGRGTDTQYF